The 2 T cell receptor beta chains below all came from one sample that was sequenced in a study of cytomegalovirus exposure and HLA in healthy donors. TCRdb's table, derived via immunoSEQ multiplex PCR, lists solely in-frame clones and lacks some. This table holds tens of thousands of clones, around four fifths found once. Specimen: PBMCs. Every receptor here comes from a man aged 30 to 39 in good health and CMV-seronegative.

This clone was counted many times. This sequence joins TRBV5-4 and TRBJ1-2, with unresolved D. CDR1 SGHNT and CDR2 YYREEE come from the germline V gene (reference sequence). The CDR3 sequence is 15 residues long. Trimming shortened V by 0 bases and J by 4 bases, and 13 bases separated the two germline ends. CDR3 DNA: TGTGCCAGCAGCTTGGTCGGGGAGGCTGGCTATGGCTACACCTTC. Translation gives CASSLVGEAGYGYTF.

The rearrangement joins TRBV7-2 to TRBJ1-2; tentative D call: TRBD1 (6 bases). The ends were cut back, 1 base at V and 5 bases at J, with 14 bases in the middle. Germline CDR1 reads SGHTA; CDR2 reads FQGNSA. The CDR3 has 15 amino acids. The CDR3 reads CASSLGKDRFYGYTF. CDR3 sequence (DNA): TGTGCCAGCAGCTTAGGAAAGGACAGATTTTATGGCTACACCTTC.